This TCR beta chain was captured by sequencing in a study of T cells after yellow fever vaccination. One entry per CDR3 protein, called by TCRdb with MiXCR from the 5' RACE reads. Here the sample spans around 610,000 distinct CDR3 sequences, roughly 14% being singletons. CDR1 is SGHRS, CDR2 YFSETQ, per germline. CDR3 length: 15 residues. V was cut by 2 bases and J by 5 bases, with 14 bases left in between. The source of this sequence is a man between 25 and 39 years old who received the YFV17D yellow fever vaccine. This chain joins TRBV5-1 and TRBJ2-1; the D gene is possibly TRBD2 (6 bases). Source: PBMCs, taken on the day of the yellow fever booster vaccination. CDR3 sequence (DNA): TGCGCCAGCAGCTTAGATGGAGGGCCGAACAATGAGCAGTTCTTC. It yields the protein CASSLDGGPNNEQFF.